One sample yielded the 5 T cell receptor beta chains listed below, sequenced in a study of shared clonotypes between healthy human individuals. Profiled with immunoSEQ multiplex PCR; TCRdb holds only in-frame clones, not every one. The sample yields roughly 500,000 clones, more than 95% seen once. Sequencing used naive CD4+ T cells sorted from blood. Subset noted: CD45RA+ positively selected. The receptors originated from a woman aged 25 to 45 in good health.

V gene TRBV7-6 combines with J gene TRBJ2-1; 9 bases are shared with TRBD2. Germline lookup yields CDR1 SGHVS and CDR2 FNYEAQ. J was trimmed by 4 bases and V by 3 bases; bases with no gene match: 4. The CDR3 length is 15 residues. The CDR3 nucleotides are TGTGCCAGCAGCTTCACTAGCGGGCGGTACAATGAGCAGTTCTTC. It yields the protein CASSFTSGRYNEQFF.

V gene TRBV29-1 combines with J gene TRBJ1-2, with 8 bases lining up with TRBD1. The CDR3 extends over 15 amino acids. The trim removed 4 bases at V and 4 bases at J, leaving 11 bases unmatched. CDR1 SQVTM and CDR2 ANQGSEA come from the germline V gene. This CDR3 reads CSVAGGTGPSYGYTF. The DNA of the CDR3 is TGCAGCGTTGCAGGCGGGACAGGTCCCTCCTATGGCTACACCTTC.

The chain carries TRBV7-9 and TRBJ2-1, with TRBD2 matching over 13 bases. The germline gives CDR1 SEHNR, CDR2 FQNEAQ (reference sequence). The CDR3 runs 18 residues. Trimming removed 5 bases from V and 2 bases from J; junction bases left unmatched: 9. In DNA, the CDR3 is TGTGCCAGCAGCCCTTTGATTGGACTAGCGGGAGCCTACAATGAGCAGTTCTTC. This encodes CASSPLIGLAGAYNEQFF.

The chain is built from TRBV28 and TRBJ2-2; 8 nucleotides agree with TRBD1. The trim removed 2 bases at V and 5 bases at J, leaving 4 bases unmatched. Germline assignment: CDR1 MDHEN and CDR2 SYDVKM. CDR3 size: 15 residues. For the CDR3, the DNA is TGTGCCAGCAGTTTAACTGACAGGGGAACCGGGGAGCTGTTTTTT. This sequence encodes CASSLTDRGTGELFF.

Note on this clone: This sample also contains other DNA sequences that code for the same CDR3. The genes are TRBV6-6 and TRBJ1-1; D unresolved. Germline V lookup: CDR1 MNHNY, CDR2 SVGAGI (reference sequence). This CDR3 contains 14 residues. Trimming pared 2 bases from V and 0 bases from J, leaving 7 bases between. CDR3 DNA: TGTGCCAGCAGTTACGAGGGTATGAACACTGAAGCTTTCTTT. Its protein product is CASSYEGMNTEAFF.